This T cell receptor beta chain was profiled in a study of cytomegalovirus exposure and HLA in healthy donors. Study background: Unique TCR beta sequences numbering around 110 million came from about 179 million T cells in an earlier analysis. Study-wide results and caveats: High specificity and sensitivity for cytomegalovirus status were reported for the classifier. It was taken for granted in presence/absence analyses that sequencing depth across donors was roughly uniform. Most TCR sequences were rare, but some public TCRs occurred in many donors.

PCR primers comprised 60 Vbeta and 13 Jbeta primers. Profiling relied on immunoSEQ multiplex PCR, and the TCRdb table lists in-frame clones only, not all of them. The sample holds around 100,000 clones; around 80% are singletons and the top ten take approximately 4.7%. This CDR3 comprises 14 residues. V lost 5 bases, J lost 1 base, and 11 bases lay in between. The germline V gene encodes CDR1 SGHTA and CDR2 FQGTGA. Comment on this clone: What it binds is not known.

The chain has TRBV7-3 and TRBJ1-1, with D unclear. The sequence was obtained from a male donor in good health and CMV-seropositive. Input material: PBMCs. The CDR3 nucleotides read TGTGCCAGCAGCCCCGAGGGTTGGAACACTGAAGCTTTCTTT. Translated, it gives CASSPEGWNTEAFF. The variable domain in full, completed from reference TRBV7-3 and TRBJ1-1, reads GAGVSQTPSNKVTEKGKYVELRCDPISGHTALYWYRQSLGQGPEFLIYFQGTGAADDSGLPNDRFFAVRPEGSVSTLKIQRTERGDSAVYLCASSPEGWNTEAFFGQGTRLTVV.